This TCR beta chain appears in the sequencing data of a study of response to subunit inactivated influenza vaccine. Notes on this clonotype: The antigen is undetermined.

The V and J ends lost 0 bases and 15 bases, in that order; junction bases with no gene match: 6. The CDR3 spans 13 residues. Germline V lookup: CDR1 LGHNA, CDR2 YSLEER. Findings and limits, study-wide: The authors suggested that few new T cells are recruited per seasonal influenza vaccination.

One entry per CDR3 protein, called by TCRdb with MiXCR from the RT-PCR reads. The table records hundreds of thousands of distinct CDR3 sequences, 14% of them present only once. The receptor's source is a man aged 45-60 years who received an inactivated influenza vaccine. Sequencing was performed on PBMCs from blood, taken 14 to 15 days before vaccination. The chain uses TRBV4-3 and TRBJ2-1; 9 bases map to TRBD2. The CDR3 protein is CASSQELAGIRFF. In DNA, the CDR3 is TGCGCCAGCAGCCAAGAGCTAGCGGGAATTAGGTTCTTC.